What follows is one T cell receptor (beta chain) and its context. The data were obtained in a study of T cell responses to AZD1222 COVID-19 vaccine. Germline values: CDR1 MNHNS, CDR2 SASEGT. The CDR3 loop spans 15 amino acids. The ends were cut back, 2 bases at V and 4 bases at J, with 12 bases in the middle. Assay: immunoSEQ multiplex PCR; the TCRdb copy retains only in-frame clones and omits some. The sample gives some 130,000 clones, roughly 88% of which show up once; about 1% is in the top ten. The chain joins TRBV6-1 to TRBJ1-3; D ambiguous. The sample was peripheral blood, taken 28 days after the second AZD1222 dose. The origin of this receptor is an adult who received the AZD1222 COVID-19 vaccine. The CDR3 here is CASSETGFLGNTIYF. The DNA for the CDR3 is TGTGCCAGCAGTGAAACGGGGTTTCTAGGAAACACCATATATTTT.